The T cell receptor beta chain described here comes from a study of cytomegalovirus exposure and HLA in healthy donors. This clone was recorded only once. Antigen unknown. General observations from the study: DRB1 showed the most TCR associations and HLA-C the fewest in a later analysis, as rates varied by HLA locus.

PCR primers comprised 60 Vbeta and 13 Jbeta primers. Sequencing was performed with immunoSEQ multiplex PCR; in TCRdb, only in-frame clones are kept and a portion is missing. The sample has about 120,000 clones, about 80% seen once. This CDR3 has 16 amino acids. CDR1 and CDR2 (germline): MNHNS, SASEGT. With 3 bases removed from V and 0 bases from J, the gap between germline ends came to 12 bases. The sequenced sample was PBMCs. The J gene is TRBJ1-5, the V gene TRBV6-1, with D perhaps matching TRBD1 (6 bases). This TCR was recovered from a man in his thirties or forties in good health and CMV-seropositive. The CDR3 nucleotides read TGTGCCAGCAGTGAGTCAGGGGCATATAGCAATCAGCCCCAGCATTTT. Protein product: CASSESGAYSNQPQHF.